This T cell receptor beta chain derives from a study of blood T cell repertoires in COVID-19. At the level of the study: T cells, B-cell-depleted T cells, or PBMCs supplied cDNA or gDNA.

Study members were between about 18 and 100 years old and lived in 20 to 30 US regions. Donors in Cohort 3 counted as recovered after two negative PCRs, clearance, or symptom resolution. The V gene end was trimmed by 8 bases and the J gene end by 0 bases; junction bases not matched to a gene: 7. CDR1 and CDR2 from the germline V gene are SNHLY and FYNNEI. The CDR3 spans 14 residues. Profiling relied on immunoSEQ multiplex PCR, and the TCRdb table lists in-frame clones only, not all of them. The sample lists around 310,000 clones, nearly 90% seen once, with about 9.4% in the top ten. The source of this sequence is a woman between 25 and 40 years old who had recovered from COVID-19. Sequenced sample: PBMCs or T cells enriched from blood (not recorded which). The rearrangement joins TRBV2 to TRBJ2-7, with TRBD1 matching 7 bases. The CDR3 here is CASSLGTASYEQYF. In nucleotides, the CDR3 is TGTGCCAGCTCCCTCGGGACAGCCTCCTACGAGCAGTACTTC.